This T cell receptor (beta chain) was documented in a study of T cell repertoires in cytomegalovirus infection. Whole-study context: The public TCR beta signatures pointed to both CMV infection and matching HLA type.

In TCRdb, the reads were re-called with MiXCR into one record per CDR3 protein. The repertoire has around 100,000 distinct CDR3 sequences, under 35% of them found once; the top ten carry more than 35%. V lost 0 bases, J lost 5 bases, and 10 bases lay in between. This CDR3 is 14 amino acids long. Germline loops: CDR1 SGHVS, CDR2 FQNEAQ. The table lists this clonotype with many counts. Antigen unknown. The sample was CD8+ T cells from cultured PBMCs, taken from culture after CMV antigen stimulation. The receptor was derived from a human donor in good health (CMV status not recorded). Some clones in this sample may be carry-over from other donors' samples. The V call is TRBV7-8, the J call TRBJ2-5; perhaps TRBD1 as D (6 bases). The CDR3 region is CASSLAYREETQYF. The CDR3 DNA sequence: TGTGCCAGCAGCTTAGCGTACAGGGAGGAGACCCAGTACTTC.